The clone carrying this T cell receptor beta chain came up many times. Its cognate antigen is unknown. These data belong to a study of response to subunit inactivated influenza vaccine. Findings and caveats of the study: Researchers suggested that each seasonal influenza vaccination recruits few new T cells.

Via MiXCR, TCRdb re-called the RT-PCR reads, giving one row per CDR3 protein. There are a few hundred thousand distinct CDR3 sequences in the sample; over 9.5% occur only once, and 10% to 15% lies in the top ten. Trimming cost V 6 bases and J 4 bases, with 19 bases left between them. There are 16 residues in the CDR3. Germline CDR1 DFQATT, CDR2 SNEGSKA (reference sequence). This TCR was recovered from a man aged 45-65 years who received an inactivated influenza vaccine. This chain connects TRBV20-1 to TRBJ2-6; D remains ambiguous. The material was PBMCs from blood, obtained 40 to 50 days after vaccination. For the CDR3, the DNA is TGCAGTGCCAAACCAGGCAGCGCGTCCGGGGCCAACGTCCTGACTTTC. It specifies CSAKPGSASGANVLTF.